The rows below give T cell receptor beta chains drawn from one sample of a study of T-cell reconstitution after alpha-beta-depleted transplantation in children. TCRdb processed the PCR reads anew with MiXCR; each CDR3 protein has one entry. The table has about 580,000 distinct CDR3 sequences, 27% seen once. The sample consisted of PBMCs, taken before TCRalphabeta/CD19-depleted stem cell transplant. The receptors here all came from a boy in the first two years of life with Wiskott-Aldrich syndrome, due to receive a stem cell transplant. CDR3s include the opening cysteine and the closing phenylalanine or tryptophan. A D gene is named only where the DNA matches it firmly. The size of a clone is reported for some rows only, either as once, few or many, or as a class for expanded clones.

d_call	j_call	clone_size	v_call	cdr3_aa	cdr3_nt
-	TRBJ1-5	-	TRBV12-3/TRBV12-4	CASCPGLWYSNQPQHF	TGTGCCAGCTGCCCCGGGTTGTGGTATAGCAATCAGCCCCAGCATTTT
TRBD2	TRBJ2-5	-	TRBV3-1	CASRGRLAGHHLGETQYF	TGTGCCAGCAGAGGGCGGCTAGCGGGACACCACCTTGGCGAGACCCAGTACTTC
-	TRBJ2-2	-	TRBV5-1	CASSLDRRADTGELFF	TGCGCCAGCAGCTTGGACAGGAGAGCAGACACCGGGGAGCTGTTTTTT
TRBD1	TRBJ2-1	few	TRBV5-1	CASSYGTDLNEQFF	TGCGCCAGCAGCTATGGGACAGACCTAAATGAGCAGTTCTTC
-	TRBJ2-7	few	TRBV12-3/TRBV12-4	CASSSSARGREQYF	TGTGCCAGCAGTTCTAGCGCGAGGGGGAGGGAGCAGTACTTC
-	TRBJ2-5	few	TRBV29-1	CSVEEAGQPPGGTQYF	TGCAGCGTTGAAGAGGCGGGACAGCCCCCGGGGGGGACCCAGTACTTC
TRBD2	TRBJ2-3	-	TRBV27	CASSLRSGRDADTQYF	TGTGCCAGCAGTCTCCGTAGCGGGAGAGACGCAGATACGCAGTATTTT
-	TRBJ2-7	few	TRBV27	CASSVGQSGEYEQYF	TGTGCCAGCAGTGTAGGACAGTCGGGGGAGTACGAGCAGTACTTC
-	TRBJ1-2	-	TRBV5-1	CASSRQDGGYTF	TGCGCCAGCAGCCGGCAGGATGGTGGCTACACCTTC
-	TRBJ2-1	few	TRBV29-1	CSALSLGNEQFF	TGCAGCGCCCTATCCCTGGGCAATGAGCAGTTCTTC
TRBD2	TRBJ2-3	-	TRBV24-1	CATSDPRLAGADTQYF	TGTGCCACCAGTGACCCGCGACTAGCGGGAGCAGATACGCAGTATTTT
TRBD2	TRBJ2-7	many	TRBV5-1	CASSPGLYYEQYF	TGCGCCAGCAGCCCGGGACTATACTACGAGCAGTACTTC
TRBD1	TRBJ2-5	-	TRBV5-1	CASSLAGTGMGYQETQYF	TGCGCCAGCAGCTTGGCCGGGACAGGGATGGGATACCAAGAGACCCAGTACTTC
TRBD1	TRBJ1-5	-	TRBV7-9	CASSLGAGGQGNQPQHF	TGTGCCAGCAGCTTAGGGGCAGGGGGCCAGGGCAATCAGCCCCAGCATTTT
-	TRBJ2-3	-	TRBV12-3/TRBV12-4	CASSLIPDTQYF	TGTGCCAGCAGTTTAATCCCAGATACGCAGTATTTT
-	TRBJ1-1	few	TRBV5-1	CASSLVPGGTEAFF	TGCGCCAGCAGCTTGGTCCCGGGCGGCACTGAAGCTTTCTTT
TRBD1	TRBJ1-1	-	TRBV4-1	CASSVRQGVTEAFF	TGCGCCAGCAGCGTACGACAGGGGGTAACTGAAGCTTTCTTT
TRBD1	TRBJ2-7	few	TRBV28	CASSLFGTGAYEQYF	TGTGCCAGCAGTTTATTCGGGACAGGGGCCTACGAGCAGTACTTC
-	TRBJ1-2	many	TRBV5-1	CASSQEKDGYTF	TGCGCCAGCAGCCAAGAAAAGGATGGCTACACCTTC
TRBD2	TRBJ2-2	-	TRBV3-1	CASSQGALAVGELFF	TGTGCCAGCAGCCAAGGAGCACTAGCGGTTGGGGAGCTGTTTTTT
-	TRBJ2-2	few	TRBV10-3	CAISTLLSHGELFF	TGTGCCATCAGTACCCTCCTAAGCCACGGGGAGCTGTTTTTT
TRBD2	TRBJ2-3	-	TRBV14	CASSRLERGRTDTQYF	TGTGCCAGCAGCCGATTGGAGCGGGGCCGCACAGATACGCAGTATTTT
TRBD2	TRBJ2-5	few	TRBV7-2	CASSSQGLAGRETQYF	TGTGCCAGCAGTTCCCAGGGACTAGCGGGACGGGAGACCCAGTACTTC
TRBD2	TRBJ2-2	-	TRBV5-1	CASSLRGLAGNTGELFF	TGCGCCAGCAGCTTGCGAGGACTAGCGGGTAACACCGGGGAGCTGTTTTTT
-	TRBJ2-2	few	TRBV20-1	CSARVGAANTGELFF	TGCAGTGCTAGAGTAGGGGCGGCGAACACCGGGGAGCTGTTTTTT
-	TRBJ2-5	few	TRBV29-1	CSAGAWGAQETQYF	TGCAGCGCCGGGGCGTGGGGCGCCCAAGAGACCCAGTACTTC
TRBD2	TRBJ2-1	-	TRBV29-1	CSVGGEIAGTYNEQFF	TGCAGCGTAGGAGGTGAGATAGCGGGAACTTACAATGAGCAGTTCTTC
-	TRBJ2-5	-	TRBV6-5	CASSYSSGETQYF	TGTGCCAGCAGTTACTCTTCGGGAGAGACCCAGTACTTC
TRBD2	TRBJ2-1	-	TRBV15	CATSRGLEAGGYNEQFF	TGTGCCACCAGCAGAGGGCTAGAGGCGGGAGGATACAATGAGCAGTTCTTC
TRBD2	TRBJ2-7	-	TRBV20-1	CSARLFGLAGNYEQYF	TGCAGTGCTAGATTATTCGGACTAGCGGGAAACTACGAGCAGTACTTC
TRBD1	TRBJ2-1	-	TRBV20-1	CSASEQGNEQFF	TGCAGTGCTAGTGAACAGGGGAATGAGCAGTTCTTC
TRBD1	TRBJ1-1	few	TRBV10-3	CAISESPRGTAFF	TGTGCCATCAGTGAGTCACCCAGGGGGACAGCTTTCTTT
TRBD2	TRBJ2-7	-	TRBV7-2	CASSSLAGAYEQYF	TGTGCCAGCAGTTCCCTAGCGGGAGCCTACGAGCAGTACTTC
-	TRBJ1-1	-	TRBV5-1	CASSLEPGGNTEAFF	TGCGCCAGCAGCTTGGAGCCGGGAGGGAACACTGAAGCTTTCTTT
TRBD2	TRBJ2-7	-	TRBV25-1	CASSELSTSREDEQYF	TGTGCCAGCAGTGAACTATCGACATCCCGGGAGGACGAGCAGTACTTC
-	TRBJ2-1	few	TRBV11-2	CASSLTGRLNEQFF	TGTGCCAGCAGCTTAACGGGACGCTTAAATGAGCAGTTCTTC
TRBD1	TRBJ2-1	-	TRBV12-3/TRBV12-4	CASRADRGYQFF	TGTGCCAGCAGGGCGGACAGGGGGTATCAGTTCTTC
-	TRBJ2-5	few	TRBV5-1	CASSLTMETQYF	TGCGCCAGCAGCTTGACTATGGAGACCCAGTACTTC
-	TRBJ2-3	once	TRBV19	CASSPDFADTQYF	TGTGCCAGTAGTCCGGACTTTGCAGATACGCAGTATTTT
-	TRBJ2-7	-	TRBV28	CASNTGAYEQYF	TGTGCCAGCAACACGGGGGCCTACGAGCAGTACTTC
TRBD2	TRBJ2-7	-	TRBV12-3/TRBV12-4	CASSSTSKSPRAEQYF	TGTGCCAGCAGCTCGACTAGCAAGAGCCCTCGGGCCGAGCAGTACTTC
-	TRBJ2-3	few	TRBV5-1	CASSPGTRSDTQYF	TGCGCCAGCAGCCCGGGGACCCGATCAGATACGCAGTATTTT
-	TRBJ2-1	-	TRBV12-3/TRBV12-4	CASRRDPGAEQFF	TGTGCCAGCAGACGAGACCCGGGGGCTGAGCAGTTCTTC
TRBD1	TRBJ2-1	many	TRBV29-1	CSVEMGTGLIKFF	TGCAGCGTTGAAATGGGGACAGGGCTTATCAAGTTCTTC
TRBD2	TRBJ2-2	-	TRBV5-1	CASSSGLASNGELFF	TGCGCCAGCAGCTCTGGACTAGCCTCTAACGGGGAGCTGTTTTTT
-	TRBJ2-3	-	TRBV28	CASSLRRGDTQYF	TGTGCCAGCAGTTTAAGGCGGGGAGATACGCAGTATTTT
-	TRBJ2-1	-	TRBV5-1	CASSLEAPGPRDEQFF	TGCGCCAGCAGCTTGGAGGCCCCGGGACCTCGGGATGAGCAGTTCTTC
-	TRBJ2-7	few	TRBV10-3	CAIRGGRDEQYF	TGTGCCATCAGGGGGGGCAGGGACGAGCAGTACTTC